This TCR beta chain was observed in a study of T cells after yellow fever vaccination. Study in general: The authors prepared low-cell-number fractions using SMART-Seq v4 Ultra Low Input. Regarding the study as a whole: At around 95% for CD4 and about 87% for CD8, most primary-vaccination clones showed up again after the booster.

MiXCR was run by TCRdb on the 5' RACE reads, yielding one entry per CDR3 protein. The sample contains a few hundred thousand distinct CDR3 sequences, roughly a sixth of which appear only once. This clonotype showed up just a few times. What it recognizes is unknown. This specimen was PBMCs, taken 5 days after the first yellow fever vaccination. The sequence came from a man in his late teens or twenties who received the YFV17D yellow fever vaccine.

CDR3 sequence: CASSQTTWALVEQGYNEQFF. The CDR3 DNA reads TGTGCCAGCAGCCAGACGACATGGGCGTTGGTCGAACAGGGGTACAATGAGCAGTTCTTC. This chain links TRBV3-1 with TRBJ2-1, with 7 bases identical to TRBD1. The germline CDR1 and CDR2 sequences are LGHDT and YNNKEL (reference sequence). The junction had 21 bases not matched to a gene; V was cut back by 3 bases and J by 4 bases. CDR3 length: 20 residues.